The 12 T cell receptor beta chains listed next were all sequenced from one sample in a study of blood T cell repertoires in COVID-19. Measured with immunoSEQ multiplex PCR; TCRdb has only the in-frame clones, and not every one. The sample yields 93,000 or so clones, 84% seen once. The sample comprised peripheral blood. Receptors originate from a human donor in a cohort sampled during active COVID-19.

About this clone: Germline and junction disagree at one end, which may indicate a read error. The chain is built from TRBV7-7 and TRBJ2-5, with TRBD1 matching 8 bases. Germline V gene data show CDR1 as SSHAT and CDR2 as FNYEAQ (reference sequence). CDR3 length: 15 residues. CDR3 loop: CASSRRQGSEETQYF. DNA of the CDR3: TGTGCTAGCAGCAGACGACAGGGGAGCGAAGAGACCCAGTACTTC.

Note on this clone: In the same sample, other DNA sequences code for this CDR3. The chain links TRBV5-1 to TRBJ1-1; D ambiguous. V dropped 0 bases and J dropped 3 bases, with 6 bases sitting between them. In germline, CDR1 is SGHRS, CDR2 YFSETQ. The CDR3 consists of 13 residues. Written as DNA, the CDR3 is TGCGCCAGCAGCTTGGGACAAGACACTGAAGCTTTCTTT. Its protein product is CASSLGQDTEAFF. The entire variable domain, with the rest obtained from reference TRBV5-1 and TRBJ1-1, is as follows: KAGVTQTPRYLIKTRGQQVTLSCSPISGHRSVSWYQQTPGQGLQFLFEYFSETQRNKGNFPGRFSGRQFSNSRSEMNVSTLELGDSALYLCASSLGQDTEAFFGQGTRLTVV.

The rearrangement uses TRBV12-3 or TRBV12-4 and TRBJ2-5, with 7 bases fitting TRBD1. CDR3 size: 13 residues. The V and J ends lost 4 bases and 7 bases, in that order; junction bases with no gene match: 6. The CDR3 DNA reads TGTGCCAGCAGTTATGGGACAGCTGCGACCCAGTACTTC. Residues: CASSYGTAATQYF.

This chain's CDR3 is CASRSGRNTEAFF. DNA of the CDR3: TGTGCCAGCAGGTCCGGTCGGAACACTGAAGCTTTCTTT. V usage is TRBV2 and J usage is TRBJ1-1; D is ambiguous. Trimming shortened V by 6 bases and J by 1 base, and 9 bases separated the two germline ends. CDR1 is SNHLY and CDR2 is FYNNEI in the germline V gene. The CDR3 is made up of 13 amino acids. The full variable domain, completed using reference TRBV2 and TRBJ1-1, is EPEVTQTPSHQVTQMGQEVILRCVPISNHLYFYWYRQILGQKVEFLVSFYNNEISEKSEIFDDQFSVERPDGSNFTLKIRSTKLEDSAMYFCASRSGRNTEAFFGQGTRLTVV.

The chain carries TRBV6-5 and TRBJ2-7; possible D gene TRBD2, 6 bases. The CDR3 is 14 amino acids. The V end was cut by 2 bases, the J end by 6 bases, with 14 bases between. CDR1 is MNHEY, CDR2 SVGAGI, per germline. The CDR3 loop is CASSYLMREAEQYF. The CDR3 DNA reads TGTGCCAGCAGTTACCTCATGAGGGAGGCCGAGCAGTACTTC.

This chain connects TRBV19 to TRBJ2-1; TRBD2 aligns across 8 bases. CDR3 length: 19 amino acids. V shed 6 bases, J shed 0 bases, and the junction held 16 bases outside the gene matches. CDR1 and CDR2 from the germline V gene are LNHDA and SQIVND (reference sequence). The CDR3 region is CASRHAGTRPWGSYNEQFF. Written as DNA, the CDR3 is TGTGCCAGTAGGCACGCCGGGACTAGGCCCTGGGGCTCCTACAATGAGCAGTTCTTC.

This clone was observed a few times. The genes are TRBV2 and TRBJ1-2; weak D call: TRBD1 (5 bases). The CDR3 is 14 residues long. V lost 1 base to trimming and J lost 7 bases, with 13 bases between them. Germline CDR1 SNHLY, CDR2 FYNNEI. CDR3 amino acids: CASSEGYRRFGYTF. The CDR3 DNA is TGTGCCAGCAGTGAAGGTTACAGGCGGTTTGGCTACACCTTC.

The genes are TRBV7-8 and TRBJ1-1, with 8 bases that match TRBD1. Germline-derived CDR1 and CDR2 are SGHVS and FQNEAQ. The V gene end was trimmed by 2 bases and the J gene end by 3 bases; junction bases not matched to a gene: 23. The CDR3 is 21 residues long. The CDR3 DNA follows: TGTGCCAGCAGCTTAAAGGGGAGGACAGGGCGATTGGGGGGGAAGGACACTGAAGCTTTCTTT. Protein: CASSLKGRTGRLGGKDTEAFF.

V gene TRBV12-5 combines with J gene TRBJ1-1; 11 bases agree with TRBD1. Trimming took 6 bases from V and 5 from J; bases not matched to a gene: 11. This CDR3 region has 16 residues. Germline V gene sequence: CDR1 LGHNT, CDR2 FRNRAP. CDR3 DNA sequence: TGTGCTAGTGGCCCTTTGGACAGGGGGCATGGTACTGAAGCTTTCTTT. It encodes CASGPLDRGHGTEAFF. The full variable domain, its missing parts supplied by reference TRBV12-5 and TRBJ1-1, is DARVTQTPRHKVTEMGQEVTMRCQPILGHNTVFWYRQTMMQGLELLAYFRNRAPLDDSGMPKDRFSAEMPDATLATLKIQPSEPRDSAVYFCASGPLDRGHGTEAFFGQGTRLTVV.

The chain's CDR3 is CASSLRGQVVGYTF. CDR3 nucleotide sequence: TGTGCCAGCAGCTTAAGGGGACAGGTCGTTGGCTACACCTTC. The chain is built from TRBV11-2 and TRBJ1-2, with 8 bases aligning to TRBD1. CDR3 length: 14 residues. Germline-derived CDR1 and CDR2 are SGHAT and FQNNGV. After removal of 2 bases from V and 7 bases from J, the junction contained 6 bases not matched to a gene.

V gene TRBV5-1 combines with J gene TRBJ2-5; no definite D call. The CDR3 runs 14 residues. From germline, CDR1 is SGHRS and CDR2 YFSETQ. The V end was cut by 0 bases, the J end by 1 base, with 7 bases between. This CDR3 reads CASSLETFQETQYF. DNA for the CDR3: TGCGCCAGCAGCTTGGAGACTTTCCAAGAGACCCAGTACTTC.

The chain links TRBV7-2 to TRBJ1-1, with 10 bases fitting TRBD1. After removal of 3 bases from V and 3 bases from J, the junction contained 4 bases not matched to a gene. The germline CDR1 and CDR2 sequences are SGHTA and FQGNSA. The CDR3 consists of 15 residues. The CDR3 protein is CASSLDRGGDTEAFF. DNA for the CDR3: TGTGCCAGCAGCTTGGACAGGGGGGGGGACACTGAAGCTTTCTTT. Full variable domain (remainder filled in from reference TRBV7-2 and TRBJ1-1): GAGVSQSPSNKVTEKGKDVELRCDPISGHTALYWYRQSLGQGLEFLIYFQGNSAPDKSGLPSDRFSAERTGGSVSTLTIQRTQQEDSAVYLCASSLDRGGDTEAFFGQGTRLTVV.